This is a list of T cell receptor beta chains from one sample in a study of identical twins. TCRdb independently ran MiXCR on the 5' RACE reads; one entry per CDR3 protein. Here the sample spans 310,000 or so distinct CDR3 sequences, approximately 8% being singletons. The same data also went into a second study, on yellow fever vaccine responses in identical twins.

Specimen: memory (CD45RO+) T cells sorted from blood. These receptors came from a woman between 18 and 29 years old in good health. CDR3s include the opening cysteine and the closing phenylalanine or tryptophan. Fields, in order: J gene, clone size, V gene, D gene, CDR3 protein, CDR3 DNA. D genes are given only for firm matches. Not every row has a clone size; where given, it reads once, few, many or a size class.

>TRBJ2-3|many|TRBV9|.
CASSVAATSTDTQYF
TGTGCCAGCAGCGTAGCGGCTACTAGCACAGATACGCAGTATTTT
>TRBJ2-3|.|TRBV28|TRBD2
CATDNGLAGVDTQYF
TGTGCCACCGACAACGGACTAGCGGGAGTAGATACGCAGTATTTT
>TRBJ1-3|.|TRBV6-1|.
CASITVSSGNTIYF
TGTGCCAGCATCACAGTCAGCTCTGGAAACACCATATATTTT
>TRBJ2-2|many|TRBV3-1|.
CASSLLRITGELFF
TGTGCCAGCAGCCTGCTGAGGATTACCGGGGAGCTGTTTTTT
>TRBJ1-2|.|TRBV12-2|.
CASRLAEVGLPNYGYTF
TGTGCAAGTCGCTTAGCTGAAGTAGGGTTACCTAACTATGGCTACACCTTC
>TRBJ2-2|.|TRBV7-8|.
CASSLGTKGELFF
TGTGCCAGCAGCTTAGGGACAAAAGGGGAGCTGTTTTTT
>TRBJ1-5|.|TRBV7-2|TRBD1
CASSADRGFQPQHF
TGTGCCAGCAGCGCAGACAGGGGCTTTCAGCCCCAGCATTTT
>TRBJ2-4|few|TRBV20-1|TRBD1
CSASNRGDGAKNIQYF
TGCAGTGCTAGTAACAGGGGGGATGGAGCCAAAAACATTCAGTACTTC
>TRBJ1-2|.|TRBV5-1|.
CASSLAPADGGGYTF
TGCGCCAGCAGCTTGGCCCCTGCCGACGGCGGTGGCTACACCTTC
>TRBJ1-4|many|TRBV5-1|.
CASSSATGDNEKLFF
TGCGCCAGCAGCTCGGCGACGGGCGATAATGAAAAACTGTTTTTT
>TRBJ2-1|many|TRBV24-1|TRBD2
CATSDLPKASGGKSSYNEQFF
TGTGCCACCAGTGATCTGCCGAAGGCTAGCGGGGGGAAAAGCTCCTACAATGAGCAGTTCTTC
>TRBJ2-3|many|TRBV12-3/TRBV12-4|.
CASSSRPTDTQYF
TGTGCCAGCAGTTCCAGGCCCACAGATACGCAGTATTTT
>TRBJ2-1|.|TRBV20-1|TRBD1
CSAPGTGNNEQFF
TGCAGTGCTCCCGGGACAGGGAACAATGAGCAGTTCTTC
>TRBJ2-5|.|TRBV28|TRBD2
CASSLFLAGDQETQYF
TGTGCCAGCAGTTTGTTCTTAGCGGGAGACCAAGAGACCCAGTACTTC
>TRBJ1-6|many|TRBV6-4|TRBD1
CASSRPFSGQRGVTYNSPLHF
TGTGCCAGCAGTCGGCCCTTTTCGGGACAGAGGGGGGTAACCTATAATTCACCCCTCCACTTT
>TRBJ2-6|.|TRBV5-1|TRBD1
CASSLRTGGSGANVLTF
TGCGCCAGCAGCTTGAGAACAGGGGGATCTGGGGCCAACGTCCTGACTTTC
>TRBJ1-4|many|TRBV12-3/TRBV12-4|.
CASTPNEKLFF
TGTGCCAGCACCCCTAATGAAAAACTGTTTTTT
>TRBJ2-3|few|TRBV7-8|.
CASSWSSDTQYF
TGTGCCAGCAGCTGGTCATCAGATACGCAGTATTTT
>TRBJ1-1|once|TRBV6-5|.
CASSWGGAAFF
TGTGCCAGCAGTTGGGGCGGCGCCGCTTTCTTT
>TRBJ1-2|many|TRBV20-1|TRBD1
CSARDRFNYGYTF
TGCAGTGCCAGGGACAGGTTCAACTATGGCTACACCTTC
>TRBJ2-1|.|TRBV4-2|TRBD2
CASSQGLAGGVEQFF
TGTGCCAGCAGCCAGGGACTAGCGGGAGGGGTTGAGCAGTTCTTC
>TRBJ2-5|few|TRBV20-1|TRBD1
CSASNTGGKETQYF
TGCAGTGCTAGCAACACAGGGGGAAAAGAGACCCAGTACTTC
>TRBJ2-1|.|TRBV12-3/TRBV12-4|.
CASIPTGPATEQFF
TGTGCCAGCATCCCTACAGGGCCGGCGACGGAGCAGTTCTTC
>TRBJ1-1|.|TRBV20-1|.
CSACCYGDGTEAFF
TGCAGTGCTTGTTGCTACGGGGATGGAACTGAAGCTTTCTTT
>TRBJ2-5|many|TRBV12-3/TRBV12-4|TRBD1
CASSNHAGTGDETQYF
TGTGCCAGCAGTAACCACGCCGGGACAGGGGATGAGACCCAGTACTTC
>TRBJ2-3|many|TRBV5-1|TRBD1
CASSLAGQGAADTQYF
TGCGCCAGCAGCTTGGCCGGACAGGGGGCGGCAGATACGCAGTATTTT
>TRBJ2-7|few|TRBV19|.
CASSIVYSYEQYF
TGTGCCAGTAGTATTGTCTACTCCTACGAGCAGTACTTC
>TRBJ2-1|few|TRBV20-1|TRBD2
CSAPWASGSNNEQFF
TGCAGTGCCCCGTGGGCTAGCGGATCCAACAATGAGCAGTTCTTC
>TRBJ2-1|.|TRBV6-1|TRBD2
CASTRAGGDYNEQFF
TGTGCCAGCACACGCGCGGGAGGGGACTACAATGAGCAGTTCTTC
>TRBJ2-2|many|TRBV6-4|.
CASSDSMDTGELFF
TGTGCCAGCAGTGACTCGATGGACACCGGGGAGCTGTTTTTT
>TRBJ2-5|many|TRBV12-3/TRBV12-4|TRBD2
CASSSTSGAAGTQYF
TGTGCCAGCAGCTCGACTAGCGGGGCAGCAGGGACCCAGTACTTC
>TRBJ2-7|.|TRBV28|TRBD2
CASSSSPSGRYEQYF
TGTGCCAGCAGTTCCTCCCCTAGCGGGAGGTACGAGCAGTACTTC
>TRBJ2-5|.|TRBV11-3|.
CASSLDVRRRGGETQYF
TGTGCCAGCAGCTTAGATGTACGTAGGAGAGGTGGAGAGACCCAGTACTTC
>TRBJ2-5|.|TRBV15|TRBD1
CATSRDLRGTETQYF
TGTGCCACCAGCAGAGATCTCAGGGGGACAGAGACCCAGTACTTC
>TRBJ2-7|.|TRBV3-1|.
CASSRGEGREQYF
TGTGCCAGCTCAAGGGGGGAGGGGCGGGAGCAGTACTTC
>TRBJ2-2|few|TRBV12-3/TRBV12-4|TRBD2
CASRPLSGGAGELFF
TGTGCCAGCAGACCCCTGAGCGGGGGGGCCGGGGAGCTGTTTTTT
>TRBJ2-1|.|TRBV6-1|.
CASSEVGQNLYNEQFF
TGTGCCAGCAGTGAAGTGGGACAAAATCTATACAATGAGCAGTTCTTC
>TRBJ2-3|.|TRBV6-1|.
CASSERCGSDTQYF
TGTGCCAGCAGTGAACGTTGCGGGTCAGATACGCAGTATTTT
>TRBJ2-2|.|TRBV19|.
CASSKLATGELFF
TGTGCCAGTAGTAAATTAGCAACCGGGGAGCTGTTTTTT
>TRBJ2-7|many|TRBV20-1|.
CSARSNGITYEQYF
TGCAGTGCTAGATCTAACGGGATTACCTACGAGCAGTACTTC
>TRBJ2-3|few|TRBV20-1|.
CSALGTDTQYF
TGCAGTGCGCTAGGGACAGATACGCAGTATTTT
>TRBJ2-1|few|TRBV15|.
CATSRSGVVGNEQFF
TGTGCCACCAGCAGATCAGGGGTTGTTGGGAATGAGCAGTTCTTC
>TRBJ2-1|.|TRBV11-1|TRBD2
CASSFRGGTSGNNEQFF
TGTGCCAGCAGCTTTCGTGGGGGGACTAGCGGAAACAATGAGCAGTTCTTC
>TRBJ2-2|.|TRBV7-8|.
CASSLTRLGELFF
TGTGCCAGCAGCTTAACAAGACTCGGGGAGCTGTTTTTT
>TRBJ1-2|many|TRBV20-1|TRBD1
CSARDREIVWHF
TGCAGTGCTCGGGACAGGGAAATCGTTTGGCACTTC
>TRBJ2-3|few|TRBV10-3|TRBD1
CASGAGGRTDTQYF
TGTGCCTCAGGGGCAGGGGGACGTACAGATACGCAGTATTTT